What follows are 18 T cell receptor beta chains derived from one specimen sequenced in a study of T cell repertoires in cytomegalovirus infection. Antigen specificity for these receptors is unknown. TCRdb processed the reads anew with MiXCR; each CDR3 protein has one entry. The sample records more than 300,000 distinct CDR3 sequences, just under 35% being singletons. Sequencing used cultured PBMCs, obtained from culture after CMV antigen stimulation. These receptors were collected from a human donor in good health (CMV status not recorded). Some clones in this sample may be carry-over from other donors' samples.

This chain uses TRBV12-5 with TRBJ2-1, with 9 bases fitting TRBD2. Germline CDR1 and CDR2: LGHNT and FRNRAP. The CDR3 contains 20 residues. The trim removed 6 bases at V and 10 bases at J, leaving 28 bases unmatched. CDR3 amino acids: CASGPLRGAGGPRPGEEQFF. The CDR3, as DNA: TGTGCTAGTGGACCCCTCAGGGGAGCGGGAGGCCCCCGTCCGGGGGAGGAGCAGTTCTTC.

The rearrangement links TRBV24-1 to TRBJ2-3; 8 bases map to TRBD1. The CDR3 spans 15 residues. The germline V gene encodes CDR1 KGHDR and CDR2 SFDVKD. Trimming removed 2 bases from V and 0 bases from J; junction bases left unmatched: 0. This chain's CDR3 is CATSDWTGSTDTQYF. The CDR3 coding sequence is TGTGCCACCAGTGATTGGACAGGGAGCACAGATACGCAGTATTTT.

The chain combines TRBV2 with TRBJ1-2; a possible D gene is TRBD1 (5 bases). Germline values: CDR1 SNHLY, CDR2 FYNNEI. With 4 bases removed from V and 9 bases from J, the gap between germline ends came to 15 bases. The CDR3 length is 13 residues. This CDR3 reads CASSVTMGRSYTF. In DNA, the CDR3 is TGTGCCAGCAGTGTAACTATGGGGCGAAGCTACACCTTC.

This clonotype came up a few times. The chain recombines TRBV7-6 with TRBJ2-6, with D possibly matching TRBD1 (5 bases). The ends were cut back, 3 bases at V and 1 base at J, with 7 bases in the middle. The CDR3 is 15 residues long. The germline V gene encodes CDR1 SGHVS and CDR2 FNYEAQ. The CDR3 reads CASSLDISGANVLTF. DNA of the CDR3: TGTGCCAGCAGCTTGGACATTTCTGGGGCCAACGTCCTGACTTTC.

The chain joins TRBV29-1 to TRBJ1-4; D is unclear. Trimming stripped 1 base from V and 4 bases from J, with 1 base between. This CDR3 comprises 11 residues. Germline-derived CDR1 and CDR2 are SQVTM and ANQGSEA. For the CDR3, the DNA is TGCAGCGTTGAAGTTAATGAAAAACTGTTTTTT. Encoded protein: CSVEVNEKLFF.

The chain is built from TRBV12-3 or TRBV12-4 and TRBJ2-1, with D tentatively TRBD2 (5 bases). The V and J ends lost 6 bases and 11 bases respectively, with 17 bases between them. The CDR3 extends over 13 amino acids. In DNA form, the CDR3 reads TGTGCCAGCAGACCCTCTAGCTTCTATCAGCAGTTCTTC. Translated, it gives CASRPSSFYQQFF.

This clonotype was counted at least ten times. This chain uses TRBV7-2 with TRBJ1-4; D remains ambiguous. Germline CDR1 SGHTA, CDR2 FQGNSA. The CDR3 is made up of 16 amino acids. V was clipped by 1 base and J by 3 bases, with 12 bases between them. The CDR3 DNA sequence: TGTGCCAGCAGCTTAGGGCTGGCACGGTCTAATGAAAAACTGTTTTTT. It is translated as CASSLGLARSNEKLFF. The full variable domain, rest sourced from reference TRBV7-2 and TRBJ1-4, is GAGVSQSPSNKVTEKGKDVELRCDPISGHTALYWYRQSLGQGLEFLIYFQGNSAPDKSGLPSDRFSAERTGGSVSTLTIQRTQQEDSAVYLCASSLGLARSNEKLFFGSGTQLSVL.

The V and J genes are TRBV10-2 and TRBJ1-2, with 7 bases aligning to TRBD1. The CDR3 runs 20 residues. With V trimmed by 0 bases and J by 4 bases, 20 bases remained unmatched. Germline V gene data show CDR1 as WSHSY and CDR2 as SAAADI. The CDR3 sequence: CASSESRGQRDPRRVYGYTF. The DNA of the CDR3 is TGCGCCAGCAGTGAGTCGAGGGGACAGAGGGATCCAAGGCGGGTCTATGGCTACACCTTC.

This clonotype was recorded at least ten times. The chain uses TRBV5-1 and TRBJ1-6; D uncertain. V lost 1 base and J lost 7, with 9 bases in between. Germline CDR1 SGHRS, CDR2 YFSETQ. The CDR3 has 14 amino acids. CDR3 protein: CASSLRAVNSPLHF. CDR3 in DNA: TGCGCCAGCAGCTTGCGGGCGGTCAATTCACCCCTCCACTTT. Looking up the rest from reference TRBV5-1 and TRBJ1-6 gives the full variable domain: KAGVTQTPRYLIKTRGQQVTLSCSPISGHRSVSWYQQTPGQGLQFLFEYFSETQRNKGNFPGRFSGRQFSNSRSEMNVSTLELGDSALYLCASSLRAVNSPLHFGNGTRLTVT.

V and J are TRBV29-1 and TRBJ1-1, with 7 positions matching TRBD1. CDR3 size: 13 residues. The germline V gene encodes CDR1 SQVTM and CDR2 ANQGSEA. J lost 6 bases, V lost 7 bases, and 11 bases had no gene match. The CDR3 reads CSGRGQVRPEAFF. The DNA of the CDR3 is TGCAGCGGTCGAGGACAGGTTAGGCCTGAAGCTTTCTTT.

The table lists this clonotype with a few counts. V usage is TRBV19 and J usage is TRBJ2-5; TRBD2 aligns across 7 bases. This CDR3 region has 15 residues. The trim removed 7 bases at V and 5 bases at J, leaving 13 bases unmatched. The germline V gene encodes CDR1 LNHDA and CDR2 SQIVND (reference sequence). This CDR3 reads CASTPMGAAGETQYF. The CDR3 coding sequence is TGTGCCAGTACCCCAATGGGCGCAGCGGGGGAGACCCAGTACTTC.

This clonotype came up many times. The chain joins TRBV7-2 to TRBJ1-2; D is possibly TRBD1 (5 bases). Per the germline V gene, CDR1 is SGHTA and CDR2 is FQGNSA. The CDR3 runs 14 residues. The germline V and J ends were trimmed by 6 bases and 6 bases, with 17 bases remaining between them. CDR3 DNA: TGTGCCAGCAGGCAAATTCCACAGGCCGATGGCTACACCTTC. Translating gives CASRQIPQADGYTF.

Comment on this clonotype: It may be a read error: a sequence one base away is much more abundant. This rearrangement joins TRBV10-3 to TRBJ1-1; D call uncertain. Germline V CDR1 and CDR2: ENHRY, SYGVKD. This CDR3 region has 13 residues. The CDR3: CAISDSLNAEAFF. CDR3 nucleotide sequence: TGTGCCATCAGTGACTCTTTGAACGCTGAAGCTTTCTTT.

This clonotype was seen a handful of times. The genes are TRBV12-3 or TRBV12-4 and TRBJ1-1, with a tentative D call TRBD1 (5 bases). Deletions cut 6 bases from V and 0 bases from J, with 11 bases between. The CDR3 sequence is 14 residues long. CDR3: CASRRQSVNTEAFF. CDR3 coding DNA: TGTGCCAGCAGGAGACAGAGTGTGAACACTGAAGCTTTCTTT.

Only one count was recorded for this clonotype. This rearrangement joins TRBV3-1 to TRBJ1-3, with 8 positions matching TRBD1. The CDR3 totals 15 residues. Germline V CDR1 and CDR2: LGHDT, YNNKEL (reference sequence). Germline trimming cut 5 bases from V and 3 bases from J; bases unmatched to any gene: 6. The chain's CDR3 is CASSVDRVYGNTIYF. The CDR3 bases are TGTGCCAGCAGCGTGGACAGGGTCTATGGAAACACCATATATTTT.

V usage is TRBV6-2 or TRBV6-3 and J usage is TRBJ1-2; D unresolved. CDR1 MNHEY and CDR2 SVGEGT come from the germline V gene. Trimming took 6 bases from V and 2 from J, leaving 19 bases between them. This CDR3 has 16 amino acids. The CDR3 DNA sequence: TGTGCCAGCAGACCCACGGTCGAACGGATGAACTATGGCTACACCTTC. It specifies CASRPTVERMNYGYTF.

Concerning this clonotype itself: Compared with germline, one end of the junction differs, possibly owing to a read error. The CDR3, as DNA: TGTGCTAGCAGCCCACTGTCAGGAGAGAAGTTCTTC. This gives the protein CASSPLSGEKFF. This rearrangement joins TRBV7-7 to TRBJ2-1; D call uncertain. This CDR3 spans 12 amino acids. Germline lookup yields CDR1 SSHAT and CDR2 FNYEAQ (reference sequence).

Many counts were recorded for this clonotype. This chain uses TRBV7-2 with TRBJ1-2, with D possibly TRBD1 on 5 matching bases. The CDR3 sequence is 19 residues long. V was trimmed by 2 bases and J by 5 bases, leaving 27 bases between them. CDR1 and CDR2 (germline): SGHTA, FQGNSA. CDR3 sequence (DNA): TGTGCCAGCAGCTTAAGCGGAGAGGGGCAGACCGGCAGGCGGTATGGCTACACCTTC. As protein: CASSLSGEGQTGRRYGYTF.